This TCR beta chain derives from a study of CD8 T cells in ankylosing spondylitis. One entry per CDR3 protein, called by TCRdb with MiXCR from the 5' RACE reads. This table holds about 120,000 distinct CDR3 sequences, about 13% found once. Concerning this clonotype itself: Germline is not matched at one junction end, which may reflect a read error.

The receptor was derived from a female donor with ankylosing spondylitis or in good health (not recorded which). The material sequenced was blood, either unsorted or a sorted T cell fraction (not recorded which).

This chain's CDR3 is CASSLDPGGNTEAFF. Written as DNA, the CDR3 is TGTGCCAGCAGCCTCGACCCCGGGGGGAACACTGAAGCTTTCTTC. J is TRBJ1-1 and V is TRBV7-2; possible D gene TRBD1, 5 bases. The CDR3 has 15 amino acids. CDR1 and CDR2 (germline): SGHTA, FQGNSA. The full variable domain, in which reference TRBV7-2 and TRBJ1-1 provide the parts outside the CDR3, is GAGVSQSPSNKVTEKGKDVELRCDPISGHTALYWYRQSLGQGLEFLIYFQGNSAPDKSGLPSDRFSAERTGGSVSTLTIQRTQQEDSAVYLCASSLDPGGNTEAFFGQGTRLTVV.